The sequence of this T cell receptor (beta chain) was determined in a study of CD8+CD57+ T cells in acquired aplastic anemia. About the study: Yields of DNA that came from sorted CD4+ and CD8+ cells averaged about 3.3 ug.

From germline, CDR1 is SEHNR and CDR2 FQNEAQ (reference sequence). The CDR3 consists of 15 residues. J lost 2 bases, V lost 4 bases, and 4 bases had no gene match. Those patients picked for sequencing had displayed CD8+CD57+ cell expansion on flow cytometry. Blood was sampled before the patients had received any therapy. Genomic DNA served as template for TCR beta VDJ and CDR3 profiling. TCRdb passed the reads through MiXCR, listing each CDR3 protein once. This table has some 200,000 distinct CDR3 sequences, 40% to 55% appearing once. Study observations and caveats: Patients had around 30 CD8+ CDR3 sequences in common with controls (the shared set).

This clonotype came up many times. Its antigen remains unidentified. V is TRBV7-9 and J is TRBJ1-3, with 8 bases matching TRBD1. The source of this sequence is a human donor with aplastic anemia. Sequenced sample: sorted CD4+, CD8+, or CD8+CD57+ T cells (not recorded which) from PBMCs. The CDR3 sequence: CASSWMTGAGNTIYF. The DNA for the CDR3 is TGTGCCAGCAGCTGGATGACAGGGGCTGGAAACACCATATATTTT. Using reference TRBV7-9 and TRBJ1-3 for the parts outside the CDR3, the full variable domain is DTGVSQNPRHKITKRGQNVTFRCDPISEHNRLYWYRQTLGQGPEFLTYFQNEAQLEKSRLLSDRFSAERPKGSFSTLEIQRTEQGDSAMYLCASSWMTGAGNTIYFGEGSWLTVV.